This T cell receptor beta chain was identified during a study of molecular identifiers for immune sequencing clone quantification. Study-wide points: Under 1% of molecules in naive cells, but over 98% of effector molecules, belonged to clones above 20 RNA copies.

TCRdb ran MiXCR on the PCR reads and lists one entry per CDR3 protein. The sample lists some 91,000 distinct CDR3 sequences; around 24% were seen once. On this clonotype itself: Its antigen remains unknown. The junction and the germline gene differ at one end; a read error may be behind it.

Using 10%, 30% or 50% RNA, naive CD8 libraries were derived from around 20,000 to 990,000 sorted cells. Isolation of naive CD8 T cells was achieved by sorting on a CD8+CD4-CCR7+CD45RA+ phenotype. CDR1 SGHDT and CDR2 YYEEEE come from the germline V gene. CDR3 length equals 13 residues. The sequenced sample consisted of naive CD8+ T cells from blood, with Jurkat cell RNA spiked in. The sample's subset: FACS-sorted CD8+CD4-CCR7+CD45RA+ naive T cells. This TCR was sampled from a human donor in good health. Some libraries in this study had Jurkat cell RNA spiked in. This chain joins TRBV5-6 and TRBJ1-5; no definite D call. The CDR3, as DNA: TGTGCCAGCAGCTTGTCAGGCAATCCGCCCCCGCATTTT. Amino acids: CASSLSGNPPPHF.